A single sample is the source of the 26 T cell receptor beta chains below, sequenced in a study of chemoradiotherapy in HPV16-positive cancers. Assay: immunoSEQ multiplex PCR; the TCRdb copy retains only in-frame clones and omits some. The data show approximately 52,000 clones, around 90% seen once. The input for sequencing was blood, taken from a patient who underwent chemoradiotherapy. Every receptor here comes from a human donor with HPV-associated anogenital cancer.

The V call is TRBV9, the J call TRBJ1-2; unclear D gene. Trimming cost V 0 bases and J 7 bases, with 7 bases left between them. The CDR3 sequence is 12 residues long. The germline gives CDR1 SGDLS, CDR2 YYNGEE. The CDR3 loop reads CASSVGRGGYTF. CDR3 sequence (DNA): TGTGCCAGCAGCGTAGGGAGAGGTGGCTACACCTTC.

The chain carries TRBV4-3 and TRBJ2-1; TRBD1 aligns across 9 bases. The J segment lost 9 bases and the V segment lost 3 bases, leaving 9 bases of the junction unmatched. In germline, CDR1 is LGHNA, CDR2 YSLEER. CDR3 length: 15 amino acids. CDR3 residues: CASSQEDRGNTEQFF. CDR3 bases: TGCGCCAGCAGCCAGGAGGACAGGGGAAATACTGAGCAGTTCTTC.

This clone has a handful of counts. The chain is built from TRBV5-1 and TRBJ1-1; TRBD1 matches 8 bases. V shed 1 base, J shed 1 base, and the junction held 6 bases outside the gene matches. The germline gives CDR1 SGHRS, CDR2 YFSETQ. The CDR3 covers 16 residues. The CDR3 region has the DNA TGCGCCAGCAGCTTGCGGCCAGGGGGCGGGAACACTGAAGCTTTCTTT. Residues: CASSLRPGGGNTEAFF.

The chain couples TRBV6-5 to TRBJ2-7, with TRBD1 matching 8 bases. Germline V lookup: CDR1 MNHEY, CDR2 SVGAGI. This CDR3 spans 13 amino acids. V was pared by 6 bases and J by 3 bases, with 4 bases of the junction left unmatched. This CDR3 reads CASSRDRGYEQYF. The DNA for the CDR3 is TGTGCCAGCAGCCGAGACAGGGGCTACGAGCAGTACTTC.

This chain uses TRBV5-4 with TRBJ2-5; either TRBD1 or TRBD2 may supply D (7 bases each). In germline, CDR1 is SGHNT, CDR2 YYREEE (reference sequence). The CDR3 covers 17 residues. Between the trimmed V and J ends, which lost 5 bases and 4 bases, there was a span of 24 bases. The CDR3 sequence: CASSLPTGLRGGETQYF. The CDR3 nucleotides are TGTGCCAGCAGTTTACCGACAGGGCTGAGGGGGGGAGAGACCCAGTACTTC.

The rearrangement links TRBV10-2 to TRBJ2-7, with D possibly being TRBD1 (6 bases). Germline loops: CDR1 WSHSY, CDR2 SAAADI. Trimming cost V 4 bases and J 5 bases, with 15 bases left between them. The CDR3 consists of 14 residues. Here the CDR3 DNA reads TGCGCCAGCAGTGGACTGGGGGCGACGGACGAGCAGTACTTC. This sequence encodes CASSGLGATDEQYF.

The CDR3 bases are TGCGCCAGCAGCCTTGACAATTACGAGCAGTACTTC. This sequence encodes CASSLDNYEQYF. The V call is TRBV4-1, the J call TRBJ2-7; D remains unclear. CDR3 length equals 12 residues. Germline V CDR1 and CDR2: MGHRA, YSYEKL. Trimming pared 4 bases from V and 4 bases from J, leaving 8 bases between.

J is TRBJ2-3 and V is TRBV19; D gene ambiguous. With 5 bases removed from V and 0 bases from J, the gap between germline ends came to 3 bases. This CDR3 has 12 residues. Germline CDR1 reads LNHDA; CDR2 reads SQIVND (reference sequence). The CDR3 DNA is TGTGCCAGTAGTCTTAGCACAGATACGCAGTATTTT. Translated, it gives CASSLSTDTQYF.

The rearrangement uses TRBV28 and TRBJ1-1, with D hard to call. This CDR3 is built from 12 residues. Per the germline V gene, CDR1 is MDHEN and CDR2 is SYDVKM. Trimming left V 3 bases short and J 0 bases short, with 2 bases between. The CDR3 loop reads CASSFLNTEAFF. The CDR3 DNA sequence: TGTGCCAGCAGTTTCTTGAACACTGAAGCTTTCTTT. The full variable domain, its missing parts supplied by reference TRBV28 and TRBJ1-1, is DVKVTQSSRYLVKRTGEKVFLECVQDMDHENMFWYRQDPGLGLRLIYFSYDVKMKEKGDIPEGYSVSREKKERFSLILESASTNQTSMYLCASSFLNTEAFFGQGTRLTVV.

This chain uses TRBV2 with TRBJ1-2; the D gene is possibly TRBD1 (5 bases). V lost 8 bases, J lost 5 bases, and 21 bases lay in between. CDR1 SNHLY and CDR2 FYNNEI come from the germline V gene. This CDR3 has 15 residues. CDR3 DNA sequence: TGTGCCAGCCGCACAGGAGGGGCCAACTTGTATGGCTACACCTTC. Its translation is CASRTGGANLYGYTF.

The CDR3 DNA is TGTGCCACCAGCAGAGATCAGTTAGGGAGGACCAATCAGCCCCAGCATTTT. Its protein product is CATSRDQLGRTNQPQHF. The chain has TRBV15 and TRBJ1-5, with unresolved D. Germline V gives CDR1 LNHNV, CDR2 YYDKDF (reference sequence). The CDR3 sequence is 17 residues long. Trimming removed 0 bases at V and 3 bases at J, with 15 bases between. Full variable domain (missing parts from reference TRBV15 and TRBJ1-5): DAMVIQNPRYQVTQFGKPVTLSCSQTLNHNVMYWYQQKSSQAPKLLFHYYDKDFNNEADTPDNFQSRRPNTSFCFLDIRSPGLGDTAMYLCATSRDQLGRTNQPQHFGDGTRLSIL.

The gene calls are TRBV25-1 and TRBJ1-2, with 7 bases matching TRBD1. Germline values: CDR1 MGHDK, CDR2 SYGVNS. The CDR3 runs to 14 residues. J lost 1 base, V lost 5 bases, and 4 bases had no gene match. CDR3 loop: CASSKAGGNYGYTF. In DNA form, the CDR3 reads TGTGCCAGCAGTAAGGCAGGGGGTAACTATGGCTACACCTTC.

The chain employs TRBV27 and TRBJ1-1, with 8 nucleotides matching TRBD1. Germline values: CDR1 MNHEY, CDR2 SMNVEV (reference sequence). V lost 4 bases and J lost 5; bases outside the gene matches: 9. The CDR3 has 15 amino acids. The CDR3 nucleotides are TGTGCCAGCAGTTCAGACCCGACAGGGGAGACTGAAGCTTTCTTT. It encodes CASSSDPTGETEAFF.

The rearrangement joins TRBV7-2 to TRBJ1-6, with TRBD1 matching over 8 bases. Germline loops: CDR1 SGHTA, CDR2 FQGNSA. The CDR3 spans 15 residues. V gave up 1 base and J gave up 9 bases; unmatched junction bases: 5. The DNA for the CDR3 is TGTGCCAGCAGCTTAGTGGCAGGGGGCGGTTCACCCCTCCACTTT. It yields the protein CASSLVAGGGSPLHF.

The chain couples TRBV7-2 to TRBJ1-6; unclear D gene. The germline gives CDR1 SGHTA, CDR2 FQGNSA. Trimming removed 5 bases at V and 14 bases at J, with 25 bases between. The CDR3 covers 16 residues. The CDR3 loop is CASSLLFRQSYQALHF. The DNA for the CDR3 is TGTGCCAGCAGCCTGCTATTTAGGCAGTCTTATCAAGCCCTCCACTTT. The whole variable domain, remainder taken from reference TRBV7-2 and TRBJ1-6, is GAGVSQSPSNKVTEKGKDVELRCDPISGHTALYWYRQSLGQGLEFLIYFQGNSAPDKSGLPSDRFSAERTGGSVSTLTIQRTQQEDSAVYLCASSLLFRQSYQALHFGNGTRLTVT.

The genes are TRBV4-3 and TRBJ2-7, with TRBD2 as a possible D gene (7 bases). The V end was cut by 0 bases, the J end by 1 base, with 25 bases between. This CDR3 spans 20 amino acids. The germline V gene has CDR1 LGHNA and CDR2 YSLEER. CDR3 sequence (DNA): TGCGCCAGCAGCCAAGAAAGGGGGGGTGGTGGCGGGAGTAGGTCCTACGAGCAGTACTTC. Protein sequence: CASSQERGGGGGSRSYEQYF.

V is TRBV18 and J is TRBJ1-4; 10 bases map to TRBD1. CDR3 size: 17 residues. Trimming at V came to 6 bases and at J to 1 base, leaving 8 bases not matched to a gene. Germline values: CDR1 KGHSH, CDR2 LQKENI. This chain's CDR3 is CASSPGQGSRTNEKLFF. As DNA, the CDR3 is TGTGCCAGCTCCCCGGGACAGGGGAGTCGAACTAATGAAAAACTGTTTTTT.

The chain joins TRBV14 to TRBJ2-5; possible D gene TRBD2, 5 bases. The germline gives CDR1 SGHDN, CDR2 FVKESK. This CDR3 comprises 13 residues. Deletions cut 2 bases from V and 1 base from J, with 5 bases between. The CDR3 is CASSQLAQETQYF. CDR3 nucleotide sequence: TGTGCCAGCAGCCAACTAGCCCAAGAGACCCAGTACTTC. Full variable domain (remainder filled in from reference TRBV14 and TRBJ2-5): EAGVTQFPSHSVIEKGQTVTLRCDPISGHDNLYWYRRVMGKEIKFLLHFVKESKQDESGMPNNRFLAERTGGTYSTLKVQPAELEDSGVYFCASSQLAQETQYFGPGTRLLVL.

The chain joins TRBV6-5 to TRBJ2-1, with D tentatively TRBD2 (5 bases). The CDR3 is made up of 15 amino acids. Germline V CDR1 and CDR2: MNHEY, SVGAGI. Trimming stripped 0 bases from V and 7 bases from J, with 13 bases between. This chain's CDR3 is CASSYSRGRSNEQFF. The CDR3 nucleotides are TGTGCCAGCAGTTACTCGCGCGGGCGGTCGAATGAGCAGTTCTTC.

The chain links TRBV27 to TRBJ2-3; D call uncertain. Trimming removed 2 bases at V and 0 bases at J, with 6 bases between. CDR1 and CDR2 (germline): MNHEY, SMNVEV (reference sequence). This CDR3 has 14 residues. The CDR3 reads CASSLVGSTDTQYF. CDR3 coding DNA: TGTGCCAGCAGTTTAGTAGGGAGCACAGATACGCAGTATTTT.

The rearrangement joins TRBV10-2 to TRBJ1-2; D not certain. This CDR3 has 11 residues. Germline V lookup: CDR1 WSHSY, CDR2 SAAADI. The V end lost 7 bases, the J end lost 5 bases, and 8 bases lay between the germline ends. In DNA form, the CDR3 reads TGCGCCAGCACCGGAGGGTATGGCTACACCTTC. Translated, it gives CASTGGYGYTF.

The CDR3 DNA reads TGTGCCAGCAGTGACGCGGGAGGGGACACCGGGGAGCTGTTTTTT. Translating it yields CASSDAGGDTGELFF. This chain uses TRBV2 with TRBJ2-2; TRBD2 matches at 9 bases. CDR3 length: 15 residues. Trimming removed 3 bases from V and 3 bases from J; junction bases left unmatched: 2. The germline CDR1 and CDR2 sequences are SNHLY and FYNNEI.

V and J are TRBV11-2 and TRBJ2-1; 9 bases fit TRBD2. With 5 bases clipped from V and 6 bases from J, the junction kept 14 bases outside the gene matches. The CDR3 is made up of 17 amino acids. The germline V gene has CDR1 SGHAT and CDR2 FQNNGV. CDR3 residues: CASSHLLAGGPVNEQFF. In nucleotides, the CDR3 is TGTGCCAGCAGCCACCTACTGGCGGGAGGGCCGGTCAATGAGCAGTTCTTC.

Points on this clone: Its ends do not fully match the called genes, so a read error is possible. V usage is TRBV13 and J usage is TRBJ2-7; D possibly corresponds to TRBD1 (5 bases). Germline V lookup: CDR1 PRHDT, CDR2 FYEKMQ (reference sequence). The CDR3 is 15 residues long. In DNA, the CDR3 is TGTGCCAGCAGCGTAGGGGAAGAAGGTCCCTACGAGCAGTACTTC. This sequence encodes CASSVGEEGPYEQYF. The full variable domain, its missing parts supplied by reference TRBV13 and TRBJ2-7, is AAGVIQSPRHLIKEKRETATLKCYPIPRHDTVYWYQQGPGQDPQFLISFYEKMQSDKGSIPDRFSAQQFSDYHSELNMSSLELGDSALYFCASSVGEEGPYEQYFGPGTRLTVT.

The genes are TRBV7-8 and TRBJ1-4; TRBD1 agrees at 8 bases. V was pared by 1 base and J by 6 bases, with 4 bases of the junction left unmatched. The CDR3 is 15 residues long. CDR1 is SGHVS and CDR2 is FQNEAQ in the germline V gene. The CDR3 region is CASSLVDRVDEKLFF. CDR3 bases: TGTGCCAGCAGCTTAGTGGACAGGGTTGATGAAAAACTGTTTTTT.

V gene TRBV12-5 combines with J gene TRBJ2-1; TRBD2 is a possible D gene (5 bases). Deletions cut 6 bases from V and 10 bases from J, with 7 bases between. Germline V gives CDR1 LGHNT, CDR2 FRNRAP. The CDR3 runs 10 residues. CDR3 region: CASGREEQFF. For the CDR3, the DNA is TGTGCTAGTGGGAGGGAAGAGCAGTTCTTC.